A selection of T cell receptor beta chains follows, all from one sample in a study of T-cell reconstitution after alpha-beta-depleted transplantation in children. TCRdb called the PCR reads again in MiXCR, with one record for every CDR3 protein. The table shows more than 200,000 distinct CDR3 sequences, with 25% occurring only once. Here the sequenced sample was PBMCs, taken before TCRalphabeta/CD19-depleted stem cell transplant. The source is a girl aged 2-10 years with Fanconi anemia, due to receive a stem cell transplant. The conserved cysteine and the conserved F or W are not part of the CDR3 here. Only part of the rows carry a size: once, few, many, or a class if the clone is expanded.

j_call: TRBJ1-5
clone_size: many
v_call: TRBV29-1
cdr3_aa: SVATGGGQPQH

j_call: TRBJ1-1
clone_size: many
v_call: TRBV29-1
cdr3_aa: SVAKTGGNTEAF

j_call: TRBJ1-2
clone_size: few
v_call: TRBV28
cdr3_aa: ATPAGWGQGYGYT

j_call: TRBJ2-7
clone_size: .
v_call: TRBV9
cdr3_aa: ASSPSDTNEQY

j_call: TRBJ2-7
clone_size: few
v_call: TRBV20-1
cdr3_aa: SAKTDMVGVYEQY

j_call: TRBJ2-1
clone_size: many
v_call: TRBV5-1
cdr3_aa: ASSLEGLDEQF

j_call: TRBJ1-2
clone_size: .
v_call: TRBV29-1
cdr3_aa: SVVDLFGGGNYGYT

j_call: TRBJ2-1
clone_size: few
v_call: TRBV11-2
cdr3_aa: ASSHISGVHNEQF

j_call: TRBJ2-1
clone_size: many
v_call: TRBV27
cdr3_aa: ASSPTSGRNRDEQF

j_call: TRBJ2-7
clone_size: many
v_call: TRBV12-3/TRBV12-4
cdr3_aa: ASSLERGGYEQY

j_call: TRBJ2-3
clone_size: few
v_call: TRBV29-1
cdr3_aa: SVEEGLAADTQY

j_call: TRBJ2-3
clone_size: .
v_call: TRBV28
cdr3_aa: ASSFDEQGTDTQY

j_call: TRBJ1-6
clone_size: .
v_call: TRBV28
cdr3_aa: ASRTTGVGPLH

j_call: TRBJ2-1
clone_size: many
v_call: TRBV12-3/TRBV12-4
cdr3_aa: ASSLWLAGISYNEQF

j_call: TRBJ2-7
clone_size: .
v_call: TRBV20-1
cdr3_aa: SARVPGLGVYEQY

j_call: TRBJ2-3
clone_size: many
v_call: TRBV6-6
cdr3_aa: ASSYSSDTQY

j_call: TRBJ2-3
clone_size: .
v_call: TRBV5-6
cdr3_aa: ASSGDRGRDTQY

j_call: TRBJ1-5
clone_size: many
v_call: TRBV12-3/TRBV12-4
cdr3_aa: ASRGTGDQPQH

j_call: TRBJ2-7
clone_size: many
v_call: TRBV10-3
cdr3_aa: AINSGQASSYEQY

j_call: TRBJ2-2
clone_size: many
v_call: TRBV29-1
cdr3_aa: SVVRGAGELF

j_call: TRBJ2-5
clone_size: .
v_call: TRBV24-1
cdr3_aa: ATSDTLARETQY

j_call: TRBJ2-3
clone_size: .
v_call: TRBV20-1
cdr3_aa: SARTADGGAHGQY

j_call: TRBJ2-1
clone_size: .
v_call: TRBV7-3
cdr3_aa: ASILLADSYNEQF

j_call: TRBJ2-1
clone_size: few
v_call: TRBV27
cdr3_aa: ASSYTPGTDYFNEQF

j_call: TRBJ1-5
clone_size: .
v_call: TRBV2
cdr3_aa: ASTASTGRGPQH

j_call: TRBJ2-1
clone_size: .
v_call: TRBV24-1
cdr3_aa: ATSDFGGLVTNEQF

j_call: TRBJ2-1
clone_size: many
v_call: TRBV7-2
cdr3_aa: ASSLDGLYSGYRV

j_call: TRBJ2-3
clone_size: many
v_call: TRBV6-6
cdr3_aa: ASLAQRIDTQY

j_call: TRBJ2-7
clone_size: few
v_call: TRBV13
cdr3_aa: ASSLVPNYEQY

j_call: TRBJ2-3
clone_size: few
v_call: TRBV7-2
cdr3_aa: ASSLGARGGIDTQY

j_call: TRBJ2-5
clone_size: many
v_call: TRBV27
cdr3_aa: ASSTGASRGETQY

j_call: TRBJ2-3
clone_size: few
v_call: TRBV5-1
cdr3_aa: ASSLWTVSTDTQY

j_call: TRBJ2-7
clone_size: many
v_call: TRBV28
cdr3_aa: ASSLWTGGYEQY

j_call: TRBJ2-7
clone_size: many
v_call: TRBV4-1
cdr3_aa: ASSQDQGNYEQY